The rows below give T cell receptor beta chains drawn from one sample of a study of blood T cell repertoires in COVID-19. Repertoires were generated with immunoSEQ multiplex PCR, while TCRdb's copy carries only in-frame clones and drops some. The sample consists of approximately 250,000 clones, more than 80% of them appearing once. Sample: PBMCs or T cells enriched from blood (not recorded which). The receptor set was obtained from a woman in her 30s with acute COVID-19. CDR3s include the opening cysteine and the closing phenylalanine or tryptophan. Fields, in order: D gene, V gene, clone size, J gene, CDR3 DNA, CDR3 protein. D genes are given only for firm matches. A clone size is listed for some rows: how often the clone was seen (once, few, many), or a class if it is expanded.

TRBD1	TRBV29-1	-	TRBJ2-7	TGCAGCGGGCTCGGGACAGAGTCCTACGAGCAGTACTTC	CSGLGTESYEQYF
TRBD1	TRBV11-2	-	TRBJ1-4	TGTGCCAGCAGCCCCATGAACTTTTACCGGGACAGGCAGAATGAAAAACTGTTTTTT	CASSPMNFYRDRQNEKLFF
-	TRBV7-9	-	TRBJ2-2	TGTGCCAGCAGCATCAACTACCTAGTCTCCTCGAACACCGGGGAGCTGTTTTTT	CASSINYLVSSNTGELFF
-	TRBV7-3	-	TRBJ1-2	TGTGCCAGCAGCTTAACGTCAGGGTACGGCTACACCTTC	CASSLTSGYGYTF
-	TRBV11-2	-	TRBJ1-4	TGTGCCAGCAGCCCCCGGTGGGGGGATAATGAAAAACTGTTTTTT	CASSPRWGDNEKLFF
TRBD2	TRBV5-1	-	TRBJ2-7	TGCGCCAGCAGCTTGGAGGGACTACCCTTAGAGCAGTACTTC	CASSLEGLPLEQYF
-	TRBV7-9	-	TRBJ1-1	TGTGCCAGCAGCTTTGCCGATACGGGGGTTGAAGCTTTCTTT	CASSFADTGVEAFF
TRBD1	TRBV7-8	-	TRBJ1-4	TGTGCCAGCACCATCCGGGACAGGGGTGAAAAACTGTTTTTT	CASTIRDRGEKLFF
TRBD1	TRBV6-2/TRBV6-3	-	TRBJ1-4	TGTGCCAGCAGCCCTCGACAGGGAAGGGAAAATGAAAAACTGTTTTTT	CASSPRQGRENEKLFF
-	TRBV29-1	-	TRBJ2-5	TGCAGCGTTGACGACAACCAAGAGACCCAGTACTTC	CSVDDNQETQYF
TRBD2	TRBV25-1	-	TRBJ2-7	TGTGCCAGCAGTGGGGACTACTTGTCCCACGAGCAGTACTTC	CASSGDYLSHEQYF
-	TRBV5-4	-	TRBJ2-7	TGTGCCAGCAGCTTGGACATGAATAACTACGAGCAGTACTTC	CASSLDMNNYEQYF
-	TRBV7-9	-	TRBJ1-5	TGTGCCAGCAGCTTAGTAGGGGGTAATCAGCCCCAGCATTTT	CASSLVGGNQPQHF
-	TRBV12-3/TRBV12-4	once	TRBJ2-3	TGTGCCAGCAGTTTAGTCTCGGGTGAGACGCAGTATTTT	CASSLVSGETQYF
-	TRBV28	-	TRBJ1-4	TGTGCCAGCAGTTCCGACAGTGAAAAACTGTTTTTT	CASSSDSEKLFF
-	TRBV9	-	TRBJ1-6	TGTGCCAGCAGCAGGGACACCGGACCCCTCCACTTT	CASSRDTGPLHF